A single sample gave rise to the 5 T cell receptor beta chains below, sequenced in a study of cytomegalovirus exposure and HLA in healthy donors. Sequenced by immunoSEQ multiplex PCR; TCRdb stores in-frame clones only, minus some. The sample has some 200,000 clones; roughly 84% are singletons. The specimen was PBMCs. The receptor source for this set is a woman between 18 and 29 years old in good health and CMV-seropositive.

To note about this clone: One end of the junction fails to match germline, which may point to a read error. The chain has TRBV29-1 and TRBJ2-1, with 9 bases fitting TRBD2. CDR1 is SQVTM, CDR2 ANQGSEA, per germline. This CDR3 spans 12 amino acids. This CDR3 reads CSVDSSASGDLF. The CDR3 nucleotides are TGCAGCGTTGATTCTTCGGCTAGCGGGGATCTCTTC.

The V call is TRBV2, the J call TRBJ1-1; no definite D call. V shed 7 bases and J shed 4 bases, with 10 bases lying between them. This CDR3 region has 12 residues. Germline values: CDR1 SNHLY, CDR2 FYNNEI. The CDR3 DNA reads TGTGCCAGCAACGGGGAATCCACTGAAGCTTTCTTT. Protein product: CASNGESTEAFF. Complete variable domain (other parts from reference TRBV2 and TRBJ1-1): EPEVTQTPSHQVTQMGQEVILRCVPISNHLYFYWYRQILGQKVEFLVSFYNNEISEKSEIFDDQFSVERPDGSNFTLKIRSTKLEDSAMYFCASNGESTEAFFGQGTRLTVV.

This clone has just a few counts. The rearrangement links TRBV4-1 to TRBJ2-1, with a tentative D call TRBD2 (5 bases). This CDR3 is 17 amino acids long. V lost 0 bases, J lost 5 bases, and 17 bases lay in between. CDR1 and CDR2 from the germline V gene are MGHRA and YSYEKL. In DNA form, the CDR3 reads TGCGCCAGCAGCCAAGATCCGGGGTCTAATGCGGACAATGAGCAGTTCTTC. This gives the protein CASSQDPGSNADNEQFF.

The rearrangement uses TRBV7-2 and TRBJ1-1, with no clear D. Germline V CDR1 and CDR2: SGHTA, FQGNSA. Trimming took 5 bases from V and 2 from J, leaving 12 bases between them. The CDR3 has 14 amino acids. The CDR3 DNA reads TGTGCCAGCAGCCCCGACTGGCCTAACACTGAAGCTTTCTTT. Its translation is CASSPDWPNTEAFF.

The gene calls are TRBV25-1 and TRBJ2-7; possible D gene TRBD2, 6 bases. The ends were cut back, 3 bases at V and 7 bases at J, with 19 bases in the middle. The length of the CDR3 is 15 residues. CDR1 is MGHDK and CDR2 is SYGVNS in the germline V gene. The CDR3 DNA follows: TGTGCCAGCAGTGATTCGCTCCGGAGGGGCCGGGAGCAGTACTTC. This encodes CASSDSLRRGREQYF.